Below, one TCR beta chain is given with its context. Profiling relied on immunoSEQ multiplex PCR, and the TCRdb table lists in-frame clones only, not all of them. The sample contains about 71,000 clones, about 90% of which appear only once. This CDR3 has 14 residues. With 0 bases removed from V and 10 bases from J, the gap between germline ends came to 12 bases. Germline loops: CDR1 LGHNA, CDR2 YSLEER. This sample stems from a study of OX40 agonist ivuxolimab in advanced cancers. Study summary: Every 2 weeks, ivuxolimab was infused into the patients intravenously at between 0.01 and 10 mg/kg.

The genes are TRBV4-3 and TRBJ1-4; D not resolved. Sequencing was performed on CD4+ or CD8+ T cells sorted from blood, taken in a trial of the OX40 agonist ivuxolimab. This TCR derives from an adult with an advanced solid tumor such as melanoma, head and neck, liver or kidney cancer. This CDR3 reads CASSQDRVPRKLFF. The CDR3 DNA is TGCGCCAGCAGCCAAGATCGGGTACCAAGAAAACTGTTTTTT.